This T cell receptor beta chain emerged from a study of T-cell reconstitution after alpha-beta-depleted transplantation in children. CDR3 size: 15 residues. Germline lookup yields CDR1 SEHNR and CDR2 FQNEAQ (reference sequence). Germline trimming cut 1 base from V and 0 bases from J; bases unmatched to any gene: 1. The table lists this clonotype with a few counts. Researchers prepared the TCRbeta library using unique molecular identifiers, the study reports. TCRdb analysed the PCR reads with MiXCR anew, one entry per CDR3 protein. The sample records 350,000 to 400,000 distinct CDR3 sequences, 13% being singletons.

Specimen: PBMCs, collected from the stem cell graft. This TCR derives from a human donor who donated a stem cell graft to a child with Fanconi anemia. The chain is built from TRBV7-9 and TRBJ1-1, with 8 bases that match TRBD1. The CDR3 sequence is CASSLEDRVNTEAFF. CDR3 DNA sequence: TGTGCCAGCAGCTTAGAGGACAGGGTGAACACTGAAGCTTTCTTT. Based on the CDR3 plus reference TRBV7-9 and TRBJ1-1, the full variable domain is DTGVSQNPRHKITKRGQNVTFRCDPISEHNRLYWYRQTLGQGPEFLTYFQNEAQLEKSRLLSDRFSAERPKGSFSTLEIQRTEQGDSAMYLCASSLEDRVNTEAFFGQGTRLTVV.